This is a list of T cell receptor beta chains from one sample in a study of radiation and T cells in renal cell carcinoma. Using immunoSEQ multiplex PCR, the repertoire was profiled, and TCRdb retains in-frame clones only, with some absent. This sample has about 150,000 clones, with approximately 91% found just once. The source was blood, collected from a patient whose treatment included radiotherapy and nephrectomy. All receptors come from a woman aged 50 to 65 with renal cell carcinoma. CDR3s include the opening cysteine and the closing phenylalanine or tryptophan. D genes are given only for firm matches. The listing skips clone size in some rows; elsewhere it reads once, few, many or a size class.

j_call	clone_size	d_call	v_call	cdr3_nt	cdr3_aa
TRBJ1-3	NA	NA	TRBV25-1	TGTGCCAGCAGAGAGGACCTCTCTGGAAACACCATATATTTT	CASREDLSGNTIYF
TRBJ1-2	NA	NA	TRBV2	TGTGCCAGCAGTGAGTGGGGCGGCTATGGCTACACCTTC	CASSEWGGYGYTF
TRBJ1-4	few	NA	TRBV7-9	TGTGCCAGCAGCTTAGCGATGGGGCAGGGCAGTGAAAAACTGTTTTTT	CASSLAMGQGSEKLFF
TRBJ1-2	NA	NA	TRBV19	TGTGCCAGTAGGAGACAGAGGGGCTATGGCTACACCTTC	CASRRQRGYGYTF
TRBJ2-3	NA	TRBD2	TRBV11-3	TGTGCCAGCAGCTTAGGTTCTAGCGGGGCCACAGATACGCAGTATTTT	CASSLGSSGATDTQYF
TRBJ2-7	NA	NA	TRBV19	TGTGCCAGTAGTGTAGCCCTGGACACCTACGAGCAGTACTTC	CASSVALDTYEQYF
TRBJ1-1	NA	NA	TRBV14	TGTGCCAGCAGCCAAGGAGGCCGGTTGAACACTGAAGCTTTCTTT	CASSQGGRLNTEAFF
TRBJ2-7	NA	TRBD1	TRBV5-1	TGCGCCAGCAGCCCCGGGACAGGGGGACGAACCTACGAGCAGTACTTC	CASSPGTGGRTYEQYF
TRBJ2-2	once	NA	TRBV5-4	TGTGCCAGCAGCTTGGAAGGGCTGTTAGAGGAGCTGTTTTTT	CASSLEGLLEELFF
TRBJ2-5	NA	TRBD1	TRBV5-1	TGCGCCAGCGCCCGAGGGGGCTCCCAAGAGACCCAGTACTTC	CASARGGSQETQYF
TRBJ1-5	NA	NA	TRBV18	TGTGCCAGCTCCCTAGTCGGGGCGGGTGGCAATCAGCCCCAGCATTTT	CASSLVGAGGNQPQHF
TRBJ1-2	NA	TRBD1	TRBV19	TGTGCCACTTTACCAGGGGGCGATTACTATGGCTACACCTTC	CATLPGGDYYGYTF
TRBJ1-6	NA	TRBD1	TRBV5-5	TGTGCCAGCAGCTGGGACAGTAATTCACCCCTCCACTTT	CASSWDSNSPLHF
TRBJ2-3	NA	NA	TRBV5-4	TGTGCCAGCCGGGGGGCCTCAGATACGCAGTATTTT	CASRGASDTQYF
TRBJ2-1	NA	NA	TRBV19	TGTGCCAGTAGTATTACTAGTGACTCCTACAATGAGCAGTTCTTC	CASSITSDSYNEQFF
TRBJ1-2	NA	NA	TRBV6-6	TGTGCCAGCAGTCGCAAGGACCCCGGGACCTCCCATGGCTACACCTTC	CASSRKDPGTSHGYTF
TRBJ1-1	NA	NA	TRBV7-2	TGTGCCAGCAGCTTAGATCGGTACACTGAAGCTTTCTTT	CASSLDRYTEAFF
TRBJ2-7	NA	NA	TRBV5-4	TGTGCCAGCAGCTTAGAGGGGGGCATCGACGAGCAGTACTTC	CASSLEGGIDEQYF
TRBJ1-2	NA	NA	TRBV11-3	TGTGCCAGCAGCTTAGTCCGGGGGCCGGTTCATGGCTACACCTTC	CASSLVRGPVHGYTF
TRBJ1-2	once	NA	TRBV7-6	TGTGCCAGCAGCCTGTACGTAGGGAGTGGTGGCTACACCTTC	CASSLYVGSGGYTF